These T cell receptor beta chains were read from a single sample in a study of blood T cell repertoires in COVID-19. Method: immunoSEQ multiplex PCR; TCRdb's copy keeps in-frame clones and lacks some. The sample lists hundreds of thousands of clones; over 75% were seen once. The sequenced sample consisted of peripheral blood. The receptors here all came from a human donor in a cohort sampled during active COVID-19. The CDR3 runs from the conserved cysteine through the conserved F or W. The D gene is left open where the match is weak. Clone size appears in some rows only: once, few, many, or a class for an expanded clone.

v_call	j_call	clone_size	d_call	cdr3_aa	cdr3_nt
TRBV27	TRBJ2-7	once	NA	CASSLSGGGHEQYF	TGTGCCAGCAGTTTATCAGGCGGAGGTCACGAGCAGTACTTC
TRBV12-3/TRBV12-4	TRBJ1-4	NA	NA	CASSFQGREKLFF	TGTGCCAGCAGTTTCCAGGGTCGTGAAAAACTGTTTTTT
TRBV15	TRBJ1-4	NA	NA	CATSTYTGPREKLFF	TGTGCCACCAGCACCTACACCGGTCCTAGGGAAAAACTGTTTTTT
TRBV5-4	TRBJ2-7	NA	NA	CASSIPTGGHEQYF	TGTGCCAGCAGTATTCCCACCGGGGGGCACGAGCAGTACTTC
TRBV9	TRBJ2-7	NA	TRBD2	CASSVTSQAYEQYF	TGTGCCAGCAGCGTGACTAGCCAGGCGTACGAGCAGTACTTC
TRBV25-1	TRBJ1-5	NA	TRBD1	CASSPDRGGNQPQHF	TGTGCCAGCAGTCCAGACAGGGGAGGAAATCAGCCCCAGCATTTT
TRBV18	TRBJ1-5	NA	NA	CASSPSEGSNQPQHF	TGTGCCAGCTCACCATCAGAGGGTAGCAATCAGCCCCAGCATTTT
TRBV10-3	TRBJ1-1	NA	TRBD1	CATGPQGGTEAFF	TGTGCCACCGGTCCACAGGGGGGCACTGAAGCTTTCTTT
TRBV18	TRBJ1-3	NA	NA	CASDGGSFSGNTIYF	TGTGCCAGCGATGGAGGAAGTTTCTCTGGAAACACCATATATTTT
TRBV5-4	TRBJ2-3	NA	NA	CASSSSHTDTQYF	TGTGCCAGCAGCTCTAGTCACACAGATACGCAGTATTTT
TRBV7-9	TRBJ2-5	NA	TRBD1	CASSPVLTGQETQYF	TGTGCCAGCAGCCCGGTCTTGACAGGGCAAGAGACCCAGTACTTC
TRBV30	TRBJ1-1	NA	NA	CAWTEVRSEAFF	TGTGCCTGGACTGAAGTTAGAAGTGAAGCTTTCTTT
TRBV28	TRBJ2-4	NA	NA	CASSRRGRGDKNIQYF	TGTGCCAGCAGCCGCAGAGGGCGGGGAGACAAAAACATTCAGTACTTC
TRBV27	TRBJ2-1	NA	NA	CASSLRGNEQFF	TGTGCCAGCAGTTTAAGGGGGAACGAGCAGTTCTTC
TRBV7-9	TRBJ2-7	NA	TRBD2	CASSLLSGSNEQYF	TGTGCCAGCAGTTTACTCAGCGGGAGTAACGAGCAGTACTTC
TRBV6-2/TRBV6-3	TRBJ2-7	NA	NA	CASSSDWQRYEQYF	TGTGCCAGCAGTTCGGACTGGCAGCGATACGAGCAGTACTTC
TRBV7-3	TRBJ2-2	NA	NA	CASRSGNTGELFF	TGTGCCAGCAGGAGCGGGAACACCGGGGAGCTGTTTTTT
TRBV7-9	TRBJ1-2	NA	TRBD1	CASSFPGQGNYGYTF	TGTGCCAGCAGCTTCCCGGGACAGGGGAACTATGGCTACACCTTC
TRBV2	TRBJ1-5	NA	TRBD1	CASRGTGEGNQPQHF	TGTGCCAGCAGGGGGACAGGGGAAGGCAATCAGCCCCAGCATTTT
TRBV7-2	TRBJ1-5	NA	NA	CASSLAHKPQHF	TGTGCCAGCAGCTTAGCACATAAGCCCCAGCATTTT
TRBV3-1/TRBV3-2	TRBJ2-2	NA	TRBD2	CASSRVSSGRRLGTGELFF	TGTGCCAGCAGCCGAGTCTCTAGCGGGAGACGTTTGGGCACCGGGGAGCTGTTTTTT
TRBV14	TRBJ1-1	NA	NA	CASSQSRHQAFF	TGTGCCAGCAGCCAGTCAAGACACCAAGCTTTCTTT
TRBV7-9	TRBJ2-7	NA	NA	CASGSGESREQYF	TGTGCCAGCGGATCAGGGGAAAGTAGGGAGCAGTACTTC
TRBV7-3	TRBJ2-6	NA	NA	CASSYGGSSGANVLTF	TGTGCCAGCAGCTACGGCGGGTCCTCTGGGGCCAACGTCCTGACTTTC